This T cell receptor beta chain was sequenced for a study of blood T cell repertoires in COVID-19. The germline V gene has CDR1 MDHEN and CDR2 SYDVKM. CDR3 length equals 15 residues. The V end was cut by 5 bases, the J end by 0 bases, with 14 bases between. Profiling relied on immunoSEQ multiplex PCR, and the TCRdb table lists in-frame clones only, not all of them. The table includes under 100,000 clones, more than 80% detected once. This clone was counted a single time. The gene calls are TRBV28 and TRBJ2-7; TRBD1 is a possible D gene (5 bases). The source of this sequence is a human donor in a cohort sampled during active COVID-19. Material for sequencing was peripheral blood. The CDR3 DNA reads as TGTGCCAGCAGTCTAACAGGACCCCTCTCCTACGAGCAGTACTTC. Translating it yields CASSLTGPLSYEQYF.